The 27 T cell receptor beta chains below were found in one sample sequenced in a study of metastatic and nonmetastatic thyroid tumors. TCRdb re-analyzed the PCR reads through MiXCR. The table lists 13,000 or so clones, roughly a quarter of them singletons. No treatment of any kind had been given to any patient before thyroid surgery. Sequencing was done on a sample of tumor tissue. The receptors shown here come from a female donor with papillary thyroid cancer or a benign thyroid nodule (not recorded which). Some clones in this sample may be carry-over from other donors' samples.

The chain is built from TRBV5-1 and TRBJ2-7; 7 nucleotides line up with TRBD2. Germline CDR1 SGHRS, CDR2 YFSETQ. The CDR3 is 15 residues long. V gave up 5 bases and J gave up 0 bases; unmatched junction bases: 8. Here the CDR3 DNA reads TGCGCCAGCAGGAAAGAAGCGGGATCCTCCTACGAGCAGTACTTC. Translated, it gives CASRKEAGSSYEQYF.

In this sample, this clone is medium-sized. The gene calls are TRBV18 and TRBJ2-7; D remains ambiguous. CDR1 is KGHSH and CDR2 is LQKENI in the germline V gene. Trimming stripped 3 bases from V and 3 bases from J, with 9 bases between. The CDR3 contains 13 residues. The CDR3 reads CASSPKENYEQYF. The DNA of the CDR3 is TGTGCCAGCTCACCCAAGGAGAACTACGAGCAGTACTTC.

This clone was seen ten or more times. The chain uses TRBV7-3 and TRBJ2-1; perhaps D is TRBD1 or TRBD2 (6 bases each). The germline V and J ends were trimmed by 1 base and 7 bases, with 14 bases remaining between them. The length of the CDR3 is 15 residues. CDR1 SGHTA and CDR2 FQGTGA come from the germline V gene. CDR3 region: CASSLMSGGKNEQFF. The CDR3 bases are TGTGCCAGCAGCTTAATGTCCGGGGGCAAGAATGAGCAGTTCTTC.

Ten or more counts support this clone. The chain links TRBV7-6 to TRBJ1-2; D may be TRBD1 (5 bases). Germline-derived CDR1 and CDR2 are SGHVS and FNYEAQ. This CDR3 contains 14 residues. V lost 1 base, J lost 8 bases, and 14 bases lay in between. The CDR3 sequence: CASSLGVQGVGYTF. The CDR3 coding sequence is TGTGCCAGCAGCTTAGGTGTCCAGGGCGTGGGCTACACCTTC.

Comment on this clone: The conserved closing phenylalanine or tryptophan is absent in this CDR3, likely reflecting a read error. The chain combines TRBV20-1 with TRBJ2-7; 7 nucleotides align to TRBD1. This CDR3 has 16 residues. Germline CDR1 reads DFQATT; CDR2 reads SNEGSKA (reference sequence). V shed 2 bases, J shed 4 bases, and the junction held 14 bases outside the gene matches. DNA for the CDR3: TGCAGTGCTAGACCCGGGGTGACAGGGCCGGGGTACGAGCAGTACCTC. It encodes CSARPGVTGPGYEQYL.

This clone was counted only a few times. The rearrangement uses TRBV6-1 and TRBJ2-1; 14 nucleotides agree with TRBD2. Germline V lookup: CDR1 MNHNS, CDR2 SASEGT. The CDR3 consists of 17 residues. The trim removed 6 bases at V and 4 bases at J, leaving 8 bases unmatched. The CDR3 here is CASRVWTSGGIYNEQFF. The CDR3 region has the DNA TGTGCCAGCAGGGTCTGGACTAGCGGGGGGATATACAATGAGCAGTTCTTC.

Comment on this clone: A read error may account for a junction end that differs from germline. J is TRBJ2-1 and V is TRBV25-1; D is possibly TRBD2 (6 bases). CDR3 size: 14 residues. CDR1 and CDR2 from the germline V gene are MGHDK and SYGVNS. This CDR3 is CANSVLAGLDEQFF. CDR3 DNA: TGTGCCAACAGTGTACTAGCTGGATTGGATGAGCAGTTCTTC.

The rearrangement joins TRBV20-1 to TRBJ2-7, with D hard to call. V was clipped by 1 base and J by 4 bases, with 8 bases between them. The CDR3 sequence is 12 residues long. Germline lookup yields CDR1 DFQATT and CDR2 SNEGSKA (reference sequence). CDR3 coding DNA: TGCAGTGCTAGAGGAGGCCTTTACGAGCAGTACTTC. It encodes CSARGGLYEQYF.

This clone was seen more than once but under ten times. This chain uses TRBV12-5 with TRBJ2-7, with TRBD1 identical over 8 bases. Germline V gene lookup returns CDR1 LGHNT and CDR2 FRNRAP. There are 16 residues in the CDR3. J lost 5 bases, V lost 0 bases, and 9 bases had no gene match. CDR3 protein: CASGLVTPGGKNEQYF. CDR3 coding DNA: TGTGCTAGTGGTTTGGTAACTCCAGGGGGCAAGAACGAGCAGTACTTC. The full variable domain, its missing parts supplied by reference TRBV12-5 and TRBJ2-7, is DARVTQTPRHKVTEMGQEVTMRCQPILGHNTVFWYRQTMMQGLELLAYFRNRAPLDDSGMPKDRFSAEMPDATLATLKIQPSEPRDSAVYFCASGLVTPGGKNEQYFGPGTRLTVT.

Many counts were recorded for this clone. The rearrangement joins TRBV18 to TRBJ2-1; D is undetermined. Germline assignment: CDR1 KGHSH and CDR2 LQKENI. CDR3 length equals 14 residues. The V end was cut by 0 bases, the J end by 2 bases, with 5 bases between. The CDR3 reads CASSPPAAYNEQFF. CDR3 coding DNA: TGTGCCAGCTCACCACCGGCAGCCTACAATGAGCAGTTCTTC.

This clone was counted a single time. The chain joins TRBV3-1 to TRBJ2-7; 8 bases agree with TRBD1. V shed 4 bases, J shed 3 bases, and the junction held 8 bases outside the gene matches. Germline V gene data show CDR1 as LGHDT and CDR2 as YNNKEL (reference sequence). The CDR3 spans 15 residues. The chain's CDR3 is CASSPWKGQDYEQYF. The CDR3 nucleotides read TGTGCCAGCAGCCCCTGGAAGGGACAGGACTACGAGCAGTACTTC.

The V and J genes are TRBV5-5 and TRBJ2-7, with a possible D match to TRBD1 (6 bases). This CDR3 spans 15 amino acids. The germline CDR1 and CDR2 sequences are SGHKS and YYEKEE (reference sequence). V was clipped by 0 bases and J by 1 base, with 11 bases between them. The CDR3 sequence is CASSLAQGASYEQYF. In DNA, the CDR3 is TGTGCCAGCAGCTTGGCACAGGGTGCGTCCTACGAGCAGTACTTC. The complete variable domain, with remaining parts taken from reference TRBV5-5 and TRBJ2-7, reads DAGVTQSPTHLIKTRGQQVTLRCSPISGHKSVSWYQQVLGQGPQFIFQYYEKEERGRGNFPDRFSARQFPNYSSELNVNALLLGDSALYLCASSLAQGASYEQYFGPGTRLTVT.

The chain couples TRBV27 to TRBJ1-6; 7 nucleotides line up with TRBD1. V lost 6 bases and J lost 14; bases outside the gene matches: 10. This CDR3 has 13 residues. The germline CDR1 and CDR2 sequences are MNHEY and SMNVEV (reference sequence). The CDR3 loop reads CASSYQWQGALHF. DNA for the CDR3: TGTGCCAGCAGCTACCAATGGCAGGGGGCCCTCCACTTT.

Ten or more counts support this clone. This chain uses TRBV4-2 with TRBJ2-1, with D perhaps TRBD2 (5 bases). This CDR3 has 13 amino acids. V was pared by 3 bases and J by 15 bases, with 18 bases between. From germline, CDR1 is LGHNA and CDR2 YNFKEQ. The CDR3 spells CASSQDQEEVLFF. CDR3 DNA sequence: TGTGCCAGCAGCCAGGACCAGGAGGAGGTGCTGTTCTTC.

This clone has a count of ten or more. This specimen includes other DNA sequences encoding the same CDR3. This chain joins TRBV27 and TRBJ2-2, with D perhaps matching TRBD1 (6 bases). Germline assignment: CDR1 MNHEY and CDR2 SMNVEV (reference sequence). Trimming took off 6 bases at V and 3 bases at J, with 14 bases between the two ends. This CDR3 region has 15 residues. The CDR3 nucleotides read TGTGCCAGCAGATCGGCCGGGACACACACCGGGGAGCTGTTTTTT. This sequence encodes CASRSAGTHTGELFF.

This clone was seen at least ten times. The J gene is TRBJ2-1, the V gene TRBV6-1; 12 positions agree with TRBD2. V gave up 6 bases and J gave up 9 bases; unmatched junction bases: 9. Germline-derived CDR1 and CDR2 are MNHNS and SASEGT. The CDR3 covers 15 residues. The chain's CDR3 is CASSRLAGAPREQFF. CDR3 sequence (DNA): TGTGCCAGCAGCCGACTAGCGGGAGCGCCCCGTGAGCAGTTCTTC.

A remark on this clone: One junction end disagrees with the germline gene, perhaps due to a read error. This chain connects TRBV12-3 or TRBV12-4 to TRBJ2-1; D gene uncertain. This CDR3 spans 16 amino acids. For the CDR3, the DNA is TGTGCCAGCAGTTTAGTCCCAGTGAGCTCCTACAATGAGCATTTCTTC. Protein sequence: CASSLVPVSSYNEHFF.

This clone was seen a handful of times. The gene calls are TRBV6-1 and TRBJ1-5; TRBD1 agrees at 10 bases. V lost 10 bases to trimming and J lost 4 bases; unmatched junction nucleotides: 4. Germline V gene data show CDR1 as MNHNS and CDR2 as SASEGT. CDR3 length: 13 residues. CDR3 sequence (DNA): TGTGCCATCCGGACAGGGGGGAATCAGCCCCAGCATTTT. Translated, it gives CAIRTGGNQPQHF.

This clone was counted at least ten times. This chain connects TRBV6-6 to TRBJ1-1; possible D gene TRBD1, 5 bases. The V and J ends lost 2 bases and 2 bases respectively, with 9 bases between them. Germline V gene sequence: CDR1 MNHNY, CDR2 SVGAGI (reference sequence). The CDR3 runs 14 residues. CDR3 protein: CASSYRQRNTEAFF. DNA of the CDR3: TGTGCCAGCAGTTACCGACAGAGAAACACTGAAGCTTTCTTT.

This clone came up many times. The chain carries TRBV7-9 and TRBJ2-5, with 8 bases aligning to TRBD1. There are 13 residues in the CDR3. Losses at the gene ends were 5 bases for V and 7 bases for J; bases not matched to a gene: 6. The germline V gene has CDR1 SEHNR and CDR2 FQNEAQ (reference sequence). CDR3 in DNA: TGTGCCAGCAGCCCGGACAGGGTCGGGACCCAGTACTTC. It specifies CASSPDRVGTQYF.

This clone was seen many times. The chain couples TRBV10-2 to TRBJ1-4, with a weak D call TRBD1 (6 bases). Looked up from germline, CDR1 is WSHSY and CDR2 is SAAADI. The CDR3 length is 15 residues. The V end lost 9 bases, the J end lost 4 bases, and 18 bases lay between the germline ends. CDR3 sequence (DNA): TGCGCCAGAGGGGGGCGGCAGGGGTTTAATGAAAAACTGTTTTTT. Translation: CARGGRQGFNEKLFF.

This clone was seen more than once but under ten times. The chain employs TRBV6-1 and TRBJ2-1; 9 bases line up with TRBD1. With 2 bases clipped from V and 8 bases from J, the junction kept 7 bases outside the gene matches. This CDR3 contains 15 residues. Germline V CDR1 and CDR2: MNHNS, SASEGT. CDR3 DNA sequence: TGTGCCAGCAGTGAAAGGACAGGGGAAGGCTATGAGCAGTTCTTC. This gives the protein CASSERTGEGYEQFF.

The V call is TRBV20-1, the J call TRBJ2-2; 9 nucleotides line up with TRBD2. The CDR3 contains 12 residues. The V and J ends lost 7 bases and 6 bases, in that order; junction bases with no gene match: 3. Germline V gene data show CDR1 as DFQATT and CDR2 as SNEGSKA (reference sequence). The CDR3, as DNA: TGCAGTGTAGCGGGGGCGGCCGGGGAGCTGTTTTTT. Amino acids: CSVAGAAGELFF.

This clone was observed at least ten times. This chain uses TRBV30 with TRBJ2-1; 13 bases are shared with TRBD2. V gave up 5 bases and J gave up 4 bases; unmatched junction bases: 2. The length of the CDR3 is 14 residues. From germline, CDR1 is GTSNPN and CDR2 SVGIG (reference sequence). The chain's CDR3 is CAWLTSGRYNEQFF. The CDR3 region has the DNA TGTGCCTGGTTGACTAGCGGGAGGTACAATGAGCAGTTCTTC.

By share, this clone ranks as medium-sized (0.01 to 0.1%). The chain is built from TRBV14 and TRBJ2-2; possibly TRBD1 or TRBD2 for D (6 bases each). CDR3 size: 15 residues. The V gene's germline CDR1 is SGHDN and CDR2 FVKESK. V lost 7 bases and J 1 base, leaving 13 bases between the germline ends. CDR3 bases: TGTGCCAGCAAAAAGGGGGGAGTGAACACCGGGGAGCTGTTTTTT. This gives the protein CASKKGGVNTGELFF.

The sample holds many counts of this clone. This chain connects TRBV29-1 to TRBJ1-1; D unclear. V gave up 1 base and J gave up 11 bases, with 17 bases separating them. Germline CDR1 SQVTM, CDR2 ANQGSEA. This CDR3 contains 13 residues. CDR3 in DNA: TGCAGCGTTGAAGTCCCAGCCGGCCAAGCGGCTTTCTTT. Translated: CSVEVPAGQAAFF.

This rearrangement joins TRBV5-1 to TRBJ1-1; 10 nucleotides match TRBD1. This CDR3 has 13 amino acids. CDR1 is SGHRS, CDR2 YFSETQ, per germline. J lost 4 bases, V lost 7 bases, and 4 bases had no gene match. As DNA, the CDR3 is TGCGCCAGCGGGGACAGGGGTCGCACTGAAGCTTTCTTT. Residues: CASGDRGRTEAFF. Based on the CDR3 plus reference TRBV5-1 and TRBJ1-1, the full variable domain is KAGVTQTPRYLIKTRGQQVTLSCSPISGHRSVSWYQQTPGQGLQFLFEYFSETQRNKGNFPGRFSGRQFSNSRSEMNVSTLELGDSALYLCASGDRGRTEAFFGQGTRLTVV.